Sequencing of this T cell receptor (beta chain) was carried out in a study of OX40 agonist ivuxolimab in advanced cancers. Background on the study: From 23 to 79 years was the age range, with a mean of 60 years, and about 83% were male. Three patients got partial responses; one had hepatocellular carcinoma and two had cutaneous melanoma.

Repertoires were generated with immunoSEQ multiplex PCR, while TCRdb's copy carries only in-frame clones and drops some. The sample yields over 35,000 clones, 85% to 90% seen once. Collection of blood occurred at baseline, at cycle 4 day 1, and at cycle 7 day 1. The length of the CDR3 is 14 residues. V dropped 4 bases and J dropped 4; count of bases not matched to a gene: 4. Germline values: CDR1 SGHRS, CDR2 YFSETQ. The TCR sequence derives from an adult with an advanced solid tumor such as melanoma, head and neck, liver or kidney cancer. Sequences were derived from CD4+ or CD8+ T cells sorted from blood, sampled in a trial of the OX40 agonist ivuxolimab. The chain couples TRBV5-1 to TRBJ2-2, with 7 bases fitting TRBD1. The CDR3 loop reads CASSTGTATGELFF. Written as DNA, the CDR3 is TGCGCCAGCAGCACCGGGACAGCCACCGGGGAGCTGTTTTTT. Complete variable domain (other parts from reference TRBV5-1 and TRBJ2-2): KAGVTQTPRYLIKTRGQQVTLSCSPISGHRSVSWYQQTPGQGLQFLFEYFSETQRNKGNFPGRFSGRQFSNSRSEMNVSTLELGDSALYLCASSTGTATGELFFGEGSRLTVL.